One sample yielded the 4 T cell receptor beta chains listed below, sequenced in a study of T cells after yellow fever vaccination. TCRdb called the 5' RACE reads again in MiXCR, with one record for every CDR3 protein. Among around 340,000 distinct CDR3 sequences listed, 8% to 10% were seen once. The material was PBMCs, obtained on the day of the first yellow fever vaccination. These receptors all come from a man younger than 35 who received the YFV17D yellow fever vaccine.

This chain joins TRBV18 and TRBJ1-6; D uncertain. Looked up from germline, CDR1 is KGHSH and CDR2 is LQKENI. Trimming removed 1 base from V and 5 bases from J, with 9 bases in between. This CDR3 is 15 amino acids long. This CDR3 is CASSPQGADNSPLHF. The CDR3 coding sequence is TGTGCCAGCTCACCACAAGGCGCAGATAATTCACCCCTCCACTTT.

This clonotype was detected many times. V gene TRBV12-3 or TRBV12-4 combines with J gene TRBJ1-6, with unresolved D. Trimming removed 4 bases at V and 0 bases at J, with 4 bases between. The CDR3 has 14 amino acids. The CDR3 bases are TGTGCCAGCAGTTCAAGCTCCTATAATTCACCCCTCCACTTT. It encodes CASSSSSYNSPLHF.

The chain combines TRBV20-1 with TRBJ1-1; 8 bases match TRBD1. J lost 2 bases, V lost 5 bases, and 7 bases had no gene match. Germline lookup yields CDR1 DFQATT and CDR2 SNEGSKA (reference sequence). The CDR3 totals 14 residues. The chain's CDR3 is CSAHFRGRNTEAFF. DNA for the CDR3: TGCAGTGCTCATTTCAGGGGGCGTAACACTGAAGCTTTCTTT.

The sample holds a few counts of this clonotype. The rearrangement uses TRBV9 and TRBJ1-6; D is undetermined. Germline values: CDR1 SGDLS, CDR2 YYNGEE. The CDR3 extends over 16 amino acids. Trimming took 4 bases from V and 10 from J, leaving 21 bases between them. The CDR3 spells CASSTTPRANMSPLHF. CDR3 sequence (DNA): TGTGCCAGCAGCACCACGCCTCGGGCGAATATGTCACCCCTCCACTTT.